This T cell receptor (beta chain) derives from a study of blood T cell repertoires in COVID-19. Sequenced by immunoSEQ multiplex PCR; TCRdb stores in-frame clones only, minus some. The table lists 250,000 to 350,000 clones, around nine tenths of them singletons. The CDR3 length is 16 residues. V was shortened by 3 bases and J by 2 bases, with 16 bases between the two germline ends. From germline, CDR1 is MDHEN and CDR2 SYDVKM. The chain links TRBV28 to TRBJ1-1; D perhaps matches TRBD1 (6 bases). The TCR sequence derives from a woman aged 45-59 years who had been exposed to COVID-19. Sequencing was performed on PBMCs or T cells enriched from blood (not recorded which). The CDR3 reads CASSLGGGGVNTEAFF. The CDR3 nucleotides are TGTGCCAGCAGTTTGGGAGGGGGGGGCGTAAACACTGAAGCTTTCTTT.